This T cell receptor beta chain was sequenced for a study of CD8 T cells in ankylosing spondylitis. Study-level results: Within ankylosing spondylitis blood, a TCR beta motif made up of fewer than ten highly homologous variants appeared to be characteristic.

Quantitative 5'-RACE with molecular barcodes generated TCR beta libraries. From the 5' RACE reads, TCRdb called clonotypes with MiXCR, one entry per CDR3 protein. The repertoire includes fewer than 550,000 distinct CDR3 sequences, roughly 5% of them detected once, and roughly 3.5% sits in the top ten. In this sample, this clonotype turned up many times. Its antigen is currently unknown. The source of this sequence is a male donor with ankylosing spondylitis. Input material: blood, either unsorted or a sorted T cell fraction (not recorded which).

The CDR3 spells CASRDRGFGYGYTF. DNA for the CDR3: TGTGCCAGCCGGGACAGGGGGTTCGGATATGGCTACACCTTC. The chain has TRBV6-1 and TRBJ1-2; 11 positions agree with TRBD1. In germline, CDR1 is MNHNS, CDR2 SASEGT. The CDR3 spans 14 residues. With V trimmed by 8 bases and J by 5 bases, 7 bases remained unmatched.